These 22 T cell receptor beta chains share one sample of origin, sequenced in a study of cytomegalovirus exposure and HLA in healthy donors. A multiplex PCR was run with 60 Vbeta primers and 13 Jbeta primers. Method: immunoSEQ multiplex PCR; TCRdb's copy keeps in-frame clones and lacks some. This table holds around 67,000 clones, roughly 68% found once. The material sequenced was PBMCs. The receptor set was obtained from a woman between 45 and 60 years old in good health and CMV-seronegative.

The V call is TRBV4-3, the J call TRBJ1-4; D might be TRBD1 (6 bases). CDR3 length equals 14 residues. V lost 1 base, J lost 13 bases, and 16 bases lay in between. The germline CDR1 and CDR2 sequences are LGHNA and YSLEER. The CDR3 DNA follows: TGCGCCAGCAGCCAAGTGAATACTAGGACAGTACTGTTTTTT. It is translated as CASSQVNTRTVLFF.

This clone was counted a few times. The gene calls are TRBV20-1 and TRBJ1-5, with D possibly being TRBD1 (5 bases). The CDR3 is made up of 11 amino acids. The germline CDR1 and CDR2 sequences are DFQATT and SNEGSKA (reference sequence). The V and J ends lost 3 bases and 7 bases respectively, with 7 bases between them. CDR3 sequence: CSASGGQPQHF. The CDR3 bases are TGCAGTGCTAGCGGGGGGCAGCCCCAGCATTTT.

This rearrangement joins TRBV5-1 to TRBJ2-1; 10 bases match TRBD2. Trimming removed 0 bases from V and 9 bases from J; junction bases left unmatched: 6. Germline V gives CDR1 SGHRS, CDR2 YFSETQ. The CDR3 consists of 15 residues. This chain's CDR3 is CASSLVASGSTEQFF. The CDR3 DNA reads TGCGCCAGCAGCTTGGTGGCTAGCGGGAGCACTGAGCAGTTCTTC.

V gene TRBV29-1 combines with J gene TRBJ2-3; 9 positions match TRBD2. The V and J ends lost 3 bases and 0 bases, in that order; junction bases with no gene match: 16. Germline V gene sequence: CDR1 SQVTM, CDR2 ANQGSEA. The length of the CDR3 is 19 residues. CDR3 protein: CSVDWGSGRGGTSTDTQYF. The CDR3 coding sequence is TGCAGCGTTGATTGGGGTAGCGGGAGAGGGGGGACTAGCACAGATACGCAGTATTTT.

J is TRBJ2-5 and V is TRBV19; 12 bases fit TRBD2. V shed 7 bases and J 0 bases; nucleotides not matched to a gene: 6. This CDR3 region has 16 residues. Germline CDR1 LNHDA, CDR2 SQIVND (reference sequence). The CDR3 protein is CASTPGTSGYQETQYF. The CDR3 region has the DNA TGTGCCAGTACTCCCGGGACTAGCGGGTACCAAGAGACCCAGTACTTC.

The gene calls are TRBV28 and TRBJ2-7, with 7 bases fitting TRBD2. The CDR3 runs 15 residues. The germline gives CDR1 MDHEN, CDR2 SYDVKM. Losses at the gene ends were 4 bases for V and 3 bases for J; bases not matched to a gene: 9. CDR3 in DNA: TGTGCCAGCAGTTCCCCGGTCGGGGGGAACTACGAGCAGTACTTC. This translates into CASSSPVGGNYEQYF.

In nucleotides, the CDR3 is TGCGCCAGCAGCCAAGACGGGAGGGATCAGCCCCAGCATTTT. Amino acids: CASSQDGRDQPQHF. The J gene is TRBJ1-5, the V gene TRBV4-3; D not certain. The germline V and J ends were trimmed by 0 bases and 5 bases, with 8 bases remaining between them. This CDR3 has 14 amino acids. Germline V gene lookup returns CDR1 LGHNA and CDR2 YSLEER.

This clone was found a few times. This chain connects TRBV5-6 to TRBJ1-5, with TRBD1 as a possible D gene (6 bases). The CDR3 sequence is 16 residues long. V lost 4 bases and J lost 0, with 14 bases in between. The germline V gene has CDR1 SGHDT and CDR2 YYEEEE. CDR3 in DNA: TGTGCCAGCAGCCTACGGAAGGACAGTAGCAATCAGCCCCAGCATTTT. It specifies CASSLRKDSSNQPQHF.

V and J are TRBV29-1 and TRBJ1-1; 7 bases match TRBD1. Trimming removed 2 bases from V and 11 bases from J; junction bases left unmatched: 11. The CDR3 consists of 13 residues. CDR1 and CDR2 (germline): SQVTM, ANQGSEA. The CDR3 DNA sequence: TGCAGCGTTGAAAGGGGGCCAGGGGATGGGGCTTTCTTT. Its protein is CSVERGPGDGAFF.

This chain joins TRBV5-4 and TRBJ1-6, with a tentative D call TRBD1 (6 bases). This CDR3 has 13 residues. The V and J ends lost 1 base and 12 bases respectively, with 11 bases between them. CDR1 and CDR2 from the germline V gene are SGHNT and YYREEE (reference sequence). The CDR3 nucleotides read TGTGCCAGCAGCTTGAGGGGGGGGTTACCCCTCCACTTT. Translated: CASSLRGGLPLHF.

This chain connects TRBV5-4 to TRBJ1-2; D perhaps matches TRBD1 (6 bases). Germline loops: CDR1 SGHNT, CDR2 YYREEE (reference sequence). The CDR3 spans 14 residues. V lost 5 bases and J lost 4, with 15 bases in between. DNA for the CDR3: TGTGCCAGCAGGGTGGGACAAGCACCCTATGGCTACACCTTC. Amino acids: CASRVGQAPYGYTF.

This chain links TRBV11-3 with TRBJ2-2; D gene uncertain. Looked up from germline, CDR1 is SGHNT and CDR2 is YENEEA. V was shortened by 0 bases and J by 2 bases, with 7 bases between the two germline ends. This CDR3 is built from 15 residues. As DNA, the CDR3 is TGTGCCAGCAGCTTAGAGACACGCAACACCGGGGAGCTGTTTTTT. Translation: CASSLETRNTGELFF.

The CDR3: CASKVSGVPDTQYF. For the CDR3, the DNA is TGCGCCAGCAAGGTCAGCGGTGTCCCTGATACGCAGTATTTT. The chain employs TRBV10-2 and TRBJ2-3; a weak D match, TRBD2 (5 bases). The CDR3 loop spans 14 amino acids. Germline loops: CDR1 WSHSY, CDR2 SAAADI. Trimming took off 7 bases at V and 6 bases at J, with 17 bases between the two ends.

This chain joins TRBV27 and TRBJ2-5; 9 bases agree with TRBD1. This CDR3 spans 15 amino acids. Germline V gene lookup returns CDR1 MNHEY and CDR2 SMNVEV (reference sequence). J lost 4 bases, V lost 5 bases, and 8 bases had no gene match. CDR3 residues: CASSPGTGSGETQYF. In DNA, the CDR3 is TGTGCCAGCAGTCCTGGGACAGGGTCGGGAGAGACCCAGTACTTC.

The chain joins TRBV10-1 to TRBJ1-2, with a tentative D call TRBD1 (5 bases). The length of the CDR3 is 13 residues. Trimming took off 0 bases at V and 4 bases at J, with 6 bases between the two ends. In germline, CDR1 is WNHNN, CDR2 SYGVQD (reference sequence). The CDR3 nucleotides are TGCGCCAGCAGTGAGTCCGACAGCTATGGCTACACCTTC. This codes for CASSESDSYGYTF.

This chain connects TRBV7-9 to TRBJ1-2, with 8 bases aligning to TRBD1. Germline CDR1 reads SEHNR; CDR2 reads FQNEAQ (reference sequence). The length of the CDR3 is 15 residues. The V and J ends lost 2 bases and 9 bases, in that order; junction bases with no gene match: 11. The DNA for the CDR3 is TGTGCCAGCAGCTTATCGGGCAGGGGGCCTGTGAGCTACACCTTC. As protein: CASSLSGRGPVSYTF.

The chain recombines TRBV5-1 with TRBJ2-5, with TRBD2 as a possible D gene (6 bases). The CDR3 runs 14 residues. V was clipped by 4 bases and J by 2 bases, with 12 bases between them. From germline, CDR1 is SGHRS and CDR2 YFSETQ. CDR3 DNA sequence: TGCGCCAGCAGCGGGAGGACTCAGCAAGAGACCCAGTACTTC. It specifies CASSGRTQQETQYF.

V and J are TRBV15 and TRBJ2-4, with a tentative D call TRBD2 (5 bases). The V and J ends lost 5 bases and 0 bases respectively, with 11 bases between them. Per the germline V gene, CDR1 is LNHNV and CDR2 is YYDKDF (reference sequence). CDR3 size: 15 residues. The CDR3 region is CATSPAGVAKNIQYF. The CDR3 nucleotides read TGTGCCACCAGCCCCGCCGGGGTAGCCAAAAACATTCAGTACTTC.

V is TRBV2 and J is TRBJ2-1; 7 bases align to TRBD1. This CDR3 comprises 15 residues. After removal of 2 bases from V and 2 bases from J, the junction contained 3 bases not matched to a gene. Germline V gives CDR1 SNHLY, CDR2 FYNNEI. CDR3 loop: CASSEFQGAYNEQFF. CDR3 bases: TGTGCCAGCAGTGAATTTCAGGGGGCCTACAATGAGCAGTTCTTC.

The chain combines TRBV2 with TRBJ2-4; the match to TRBD1 covers 9 bases. The CDR3 totals 15 residues. Germline lookup yields CDR1 SNHLY and CDR2 FYNNEI. V gave up 6 bases and J gave up 1 base; unmatched junction bases: 4. CDR3 DNA sequence: TGTGCCAGCAGCGAACAGGGGGCGGCCAAAAACATTCAGTACTTC. Encoded protein: CASSEQGAAKNIQYF.

This chain connects TRBV7-2 to TRBJ2-1, with TRBD2 as a possible D gene (5 bases). The CDR3 totals 15 residues. Germline lookup yields CDR1 SGHTA and CDR2 FQGNSA. The V end lost 1 base, the J end lost 0 bases, and 7 bases lay between the germline ends. The CDR3 region is CASSLVTSSYNEQFF. As DNA, the CDR3 is TGTGCCAGCAGCTTAGTTACTAGCTCCTACAATGAGCAGTTCTTC.

The chain is built from TRBV10-3 and TRBJ2-1; TRBD2 aligns across 12 bases. The CDR3 contains 17 residues. The germline CDR1 and CDR2 sequences are ENHRY and SYGVKD. Trimming removed 4 bases from V and 9 bases from J; junction bases left unmatched: 13. The CDR3, as DNA: TGTGCCATCAGTGGGACTCTAGCGGGAGGGGGGTCGGGTGAGCAGTTCTTC. This codes for CAISGTLAGGGSGEQFF.